This T cell receptor beta chain was profiled in a study of post-analysis software for immune sequencing data. Unique molecular identifiers featured in each of the TCR beta cDNA libraries. Each CDR3 protein is one row after TCRdb ran MiXCR on the PCR reads. The table lists some 450,000 distinct CDR3 sequences, around 40% of them singletons. The material sequenced was blood. This TCR was recovered from a girl aged 5-17 years with multiple sclerosis.

The CDR3 DNA reads TGTGCCATCATGGGGACAAGGACCACTGAAGCTTTCTTT. Protein product: CAIMGTRTTEAFF. V is TRBV10-3 and J is TRBJ1-1, with D perhaps TRBD1 (6 bases). The CDR3 covers 13 residues. V was pared by 7 bases and J by 4 bases, with 13 bases between. The germline V gene encodes CDR1 ENHRY and CDR2 SYGVKD.